The 10 T cell receptor beta chains below all came from one sample that was sequenced in a study of CD8 T cells in Susac syndrome. RNA in amounts of about 0.45 to 1 ug was reverse transcribed with random hexamers. In TCRdb, the immunoSEQ multiplex PCR reads were re-called with MiXCR into one record per CDR3 protein. This repertoire shows 160,000 or so distinct CDR3 sequences, 85% to 95% found once; its top ten account for roughly 0.16%. Specimen: CD8+ T cells from PBMCs. These receptors originate from a human donor with multiple sclerosis.

The chain joins TRBV3-1 to TRBJ1-4; D is unclear. The germline V gene has CDR1 LGHDT and CDR2 YNNKEL (reference sequence). The CDR3 sequence is 13 residues long. V dropped 1 base and J dropped 5 bases, with 5 bases sitting between them. The CDR3 DNA follows: TGTGCCAGCAGCCAAGGGCCAAATGAAAAACTGTTTTTT. Its protein product is CASSQGPNEKLFF. The full variable domain, its missing parts supplied by reference TRBV3-1 and TRBJ1-4, is DTAVSQTPKYLVTQMGNDKSIKCEQNLGHDTMYWYKQDSKKFLKIMFSYNNKELIINETVPNRFSPKSPDKAHLNLHINSLELGDSAVYFCASSQGPNEKLFFGSGTQLSVL.

The rearrangement joins TRBV7-9 to TRBJ1-1, with 7 bases identical to TRBD1. The trim removed 5 bases at V and 7 bases at J, leaving 7 bases unmatched. CDR3 length: 13 amino acids. Germline V gene data show CDR1 as SEHNR and CDR2 as FQNEAQ (reference sequence). The CDR3 nucleotides read TGTGCCAGCAGCCCAGGCCGGGACAGTGAAGCTTTCTTT. Amino acid sequence: CASSPGRDSEAFF.

The chain is built from TRBV9 and TRBJ2-3; 9 bases fit TRBD2. CDR1 is SGDLS and CDR2 is YYNGEE in the germline V gene. The CDR3 is 17 residues long. The ends lost 4 bases at V and 2 bases at J; junction bases unmatched: 11. The CDR3 is CASSFRSLAGSTDTQYF. CDR3 bases: TGTGCCAGCAGCTTCCGCTCGCTAGCGGGATCCACAGATACGCAGTATTTT. The whole variable domain, remainder taken from reference TRBV9 and TRBJ2-3, is DSGVTQTPKHLITATGQRVTLRCSPRSGDLSVYWYQQSLDQGLQFLIQYYNGEERAKGNILERFSAQQFPDLHSELNLSSLELGDSALYFCASSFRSLAGSTDTQYFGPGTRLTVL.

The chain is built from TRBV29-1 and TRBJ2-2; 11 bases line up with TRBD2. The CDR3 is made up of 15 amino acids. CDR1 and CDR2 (germline): SQVTM, ANQGSEA. Trimming at V came to 7 bases and at J to 6 bases, leaving 10 bases not matched to a gene. Here the CDR3 DNA reads TGCAGCGGGATAGCGGGAGGGCCTAAGGCCGGGGAGCTGTTTTTT. This codes for CSGIAGGPKAGELFF.

The chain is built from TRBV6-1 and TRBJ2-1; TRBD2 agrees at 11 bases. The CDR3 extends over 14 amino acids. CDR1 and CDR2 (germline): MNHNS, SASEGT. J lost 6 bases, V lost 7 bases, and 5 bases had no gene match. In DNA form, the CDR3 reads TGTGCCAGCACTGCACTAGCGGGGGCCAATGAGCAGTTCTTC. Protein sequence: CASTALAGANEQFF.

The chain recombines TRBV7-9 with TRBJ1-4; D not certain. Germline lookup yields CDR1 SEHNR and CDR2 FQNEAQ (reference sequence). V was cut by 1 base and J by 4 bases, with 16 bases left in between. The CDR3 consists of 17 residues. The CDR3 here is CASSLGPVGRHNEKLFF. In DNA form, the CDR3 reads TGTGCCAGCAGCTTAGGTCCGGTCGGACGCCATAATGAAAAACTGTTTTTT.

The chain uses TRBV15 and TRBJ2-1; 8 bases are a match to TRBD2. CDR1 and CDR2 (germline): LNHNV, YYDKDF (reference sequence). The ends lost 3 bases at V and 4 bases at J; junction bases unmatched: 5. The CDR3 has 15 residues. CDR3 DNA: TGTGCCACCAGCAGTAGCGGGGAGAGATACAATGAGCAGTTCTTC. Its translation: CATSSSGERYNEQFF.

The chain has TRBV29-1 and TRBJ2-3, with 10 bases that match TRBD1. V shed 6 bases and J 1 base; nucleotides not matched to a gene: 4. This CDR3 spans 14 amino acids. Looked up from germline, CDR1 is SQVTM and CDR2 is ANQGSEA. CDR3 protein: CSVVGQGGTDTQYF. The CDR3 DNA reads as TGCAGCGTAGTAGGACAGGGGGGCACAGATACGCAGTATTTT.

The chain uses TRBV25-1 and TRBJ2-7; the match to TRBD2 covers 9 bases. The CDR3 extends over 18 amino acids. Trimming at V came to 7 bases and at J to 9 bases, leaving 25 bases not matched to a gene. Germline loops: CDR1 MGHDK, CDR2 SYGVNS. The CDR3 DNA sequence: TGTGCCAGCACCGGAGGGGGCCTAGCGGGACCTTACCTACGGGGGCAGTACTTC. It is translated as CASTGGGLAGPYLRGQYF.

J is TRBJ2-2 and V is TRBV9; D not resolved. Germline loops: CDR1 SGDLS, CDR2 YYNGEE. Trimming stripped 3 bases from V and 7 bases from J, with 7 bases between. CDR3 length equals 12 residues. CDR3 region: CASSARGGELFF. CDR3 in DNA: TGTGCCAGCAGCGCCCGCGGCGGGGAGCTGTTTTTT.